These 27 T cell receptor beta chains share one sample of origin, sequenced in a study of blood T cell repertoires in COVID-19. TCRdb's table, derived via immunoSEQ multiplex PCR, lists solely in-frame clones and lacks some. This sample has approximately 220,000 clones, with around four fifths found just once. The sample comprised peripheral blood. These TCRs come from an older woman who had recovered from COVID-19.

This chain links TRBV10-2 with TRBJ2-7, with TRBD2 identical over 10 bases. Per the germline V gene, CDR1 is WSHSY and CDR2 is SAAADI. V was clipped by 7 bases and J by 5 bases; unmatched bases: 11. The CDR3 contains 15 residues. As DNA, the CDR3 is TGCGCCAGCAAGGGAGGGCTAGCGGGGGTCGACGAGCAGTACTTC. Residues: CASKGGLAGVDEQYF.

The J gene is TRBJ2-2, the V gene TRBV6-5; D may be TRBD2 (6 bases). CDR1 is MNHEY, CDR2 SVGAGI, per germline. V was cut by 4 bases and J by 0 bases, with 12 bases left in between. The CDR3 loop spans 16 amino acids. As DNA, the CDR3 is TGTGCCAGCAGTTCATGGGCGGGATCGAACACCGGGGAGCTGTTTTTT. Amino acids: CASSSWAGSNTGELFF.

In this sample, this clone turned up a few times. The chain couples TRBV10-3 to TRBJ1-3; D may be TRBD1 (6 bases). This CDR3 spans 14 amino acids. V gave up 6 bases and J gave up 0 bases, with 9 bases separating them. CDR1 is ENHRY, CDR2 SYGVKD, per germline. The CDR3 sequence is CAIRKGGSGNTIYF. CDR3 DNA: TGTGCCATCAGGAAAGGGGGCTCTGGAAACACCATATATTTT.

The chain uses TRBV19 and TRBJ2-7, with 10 bases aligning to TRBD2. The CDR3 covers 15 residues. The ends lost 6 bases at V and 2 bases at J; junction bases unmatched: 7. CDR1 is LNHDA and CDR2 is SQIVND in the germline V gene (reference sequence). The chain's CDR3 is CASSATSGSTYEQYF. CDR3 bases: TGTGCCAGTAGCGCGACTAGCGGGTCGACCTACGAGCAGTACTTC.

CDR3 nucleotides: TGCGCCAGCAGCTTGGACGGAGGACGGTTCGAAGCTTTCTTT. Protein sequence: CASSLDGGRFEAFF. This chain connects TRBV5-1 to TRBJ1-1; D remains ambiguous. V lost 0 bases and J lost 8, with 14 bases in between. The CDR3 sequence is 14 residues long. Germline V CDR1 and CDR2: SGHRS, YFSETQ.

The rearrangement uses TRBV5-1 and TRBJ1-2; possible D gene TRBD1, 6 bases. Trimming removed 0 bases from V and 2 bases from J, with 8 bases in between. Germline values: CDR1 SGHRS, CDR2 YFSETQ. CDR3 length: 14 residues. CDR3 sequence reads: CASSLGGPNYGYTF. The CDR3 bases are TGCGCCAGCAGCTTGGGGGGGCCCAACTATGGCTACACCTTC.

This chain uses TRBV11-2 with TRBJ1-3, with D possibly TRBD1 on 5 matching bases. Germline CDR1 reads SGHAT; CDR2 reads FQNNGV. The CDR3 consists of 16 residues. V was pared by 0 bases and J by 2 bases, with 11 bases between. The CDR3 sequence: CASSLDSGRAGNTIYF. The CDR3 coding sequence is TGTGCCAGCAGCTTAGACTCAGGGCGCGCTGGAAACACCATATATTTT.

V gene TRBV6-6 combines with J gene TRBJ1-5; D is possibly TRBD1 (5 bases). The germline gives CDR1 MNHNY, CDR2 SVGAGI (reference sequence). The CDR3 is made up of 15 amino acids. Deletions cut 5 bases from V and 4 bases from J, with 15 bases between. CDR3 nucleotide sequence: TGTGCCAGCAGTGATATGGGGGGAAGAAATCAGCCCCAGCATTTT. This codes for CASSDMGGRNQPQHF.

The chain recombines TRBV7-6 with TRBJ1-2; possible D gene TRBD1, 5 bases. Germline CDR1 reads SGHVS; CDR2 reads FNYEAQ. This CDR3 region has 15 residues. V shed 1 base and J shed 4 bases, with 13 bases lying between them. CDR3 in DNA: TGTGCCAGCAGCTTAGGAGGCGTACAGGCCTATGGCTACACCTTC. Translation: CASSLGGVQAYGYTF. The full variable domain, completed using reference TRBV7-6 and TRBJ1-2, is GAGVSQSPRYKVTKRGQDVALRCDPISGHVSLYWYRQALGQGPEFLTYFNYEAQQDKSGLPNDRFSAERPEGSISTLTIQRTEQRDSAMYRCASSLGGVQAYGYTFGSGTRLTVV.

This rearrangement joins TRBV5-1 to TRBJ2-5, with a tentative D call TRBD2 (5 bases). From germline, CDR1 is SGHRS and CDR2 YFSETQ. V was trimmed by 2 bases and J by 3 bases, leaving 14 bases between them. This CDR3 has 15 amino acids. CDR3 nucleotide sequence: TGCGCCAGCAGCTTTCTCGGCGGGTCCGAAGAGACCCAGTACTTC. Its protein is CASSFLGGSEETQYF.

A few counts support this clone. The chain recombines TRBV3-1 (or the pseudogene TRBV3-2) with TRBJ1-5, with 9 positions matching TRBD1. The length of the CDR3 is 15 residues. From germline, CDR1 is LGHDT and CDR2 YNNKEL (reference sequence). Trimming cost V 1 base and J 4 bases; bases outside gene matches: 2. The CDR3 sequence is CASSQGTGVNQPQHF. The CDR3 coding sequence is TGTGCCAGCAGCCAAGGGACAGGGGTAAATCAGCCCCAGCATTTT.

The J gene is TRBJ2-3, the V gene TRBV12-5; D ambiguous. The germline CDR1 and CDR2 sequences are LGHNT and FRNRAP. Trimming removed 6 bases from V and 0 bases from J, with 4 bases in between. The CDR3 sequence is 12 residues long. The DNA of the CDR3 is TGTGCTAGTGGACTTAGCACAGATACGCAGTATTTT. This gives the protein CASGLSTDTQYF.

The chain employs TRBV9 and TRBJ2-1; 11 bases line up with TRBD1. Germline CDR1 and CDR2: SGDLS and YYNGEE. The CDR3 consists of 14 residues. The J segment lost 8 bases and the V segment lost 4 bases, leaving 5 bases of the junction unmatched. The CDR3 reads CASSIGQGAYEQFF. CDR3 DNA sequence: TGTGCCAGCAGCATCGGACAGGGGGCGTATGAGCAGTTCTTC.

V and J are TRBV6-5 and TRBJ1-3; possibly TRBD1 for D (5 bases). CDR1 is MNHEY, CDR2 SVGAGI, per germline. Trimming left V 8 bases short and J 3 bases short, with 14 bases between. The CDR3 runs 14 residues. CDR3 sequence (DNA): TGTGCCAGCCTAACCAGGGCGGTTGGAAACACCATATATTTT. This encodes CASLTRAVGNTIYF.

V gene TRBV6-4 combines with J gene TRBJ2-7; TRBD1 matches at 8 bases. The CDR3 loop spans 15 amino acids. The V gene's germline CDR1 is MRHNA and CDR2 SNTAGT. The ends lost 3 bases at V and 1 base at J; junction bases unmatched: 5. The DNA of the CDR3 is TGTGCCAGCAGTGATACTCGGGACAGGTCCTACGAGCAGTACTTC. Translated: CASSDTRDRSYEQYF.

The chain carries TRBV27 and TRBJ2-7; 9 nucleotides agree with TRBD1. The CDR3 has 18 residues. In germline, CDR1 is MNHEY, CDR2 SMNVEV (reference sequence). The V gene end was trimmed by 6 bases and the J gene end by 3 bases; junction bases not matched to a gene: 18. CDR3 DNA sequence: TGTGCCAGCAGCCTAAGGGGATTAGGGACAGGGTCAGGCTACGAGCAGTACTTC. Amino acids: CASSLRGLGTGSGYEQYF.

V usage is TRBV18 and J usage is TRBJ1-1; no definite D call. The CDR3 extends over 14 amino acids. The germline V and J ends were trimmed by 2 bases and 1 base, with 8 bases remaining between them. The V gene's germline CDR1 is KGHSH and CDR2 LQKENI. The CDR3 sequence is CASSPRSGNTEAFF. CDR3 coding DNA: TGTGCCAGCTCACCAAGGTCGGGGAACACTGAAGCTTTCTTT.

The V gene is TRBV5-1, the J gene TRBJ1-4; D remains ambiguous. Germline CDR1 SGHRS, CDR2 YFSETQ. This CDR3 is 14 amino acids long. The ends were cut back, 6 bases at V and 8 bases at J, with 17 bases in the middle. The CDR3 sequence is CASTSLEGEEKLFF. DNA for the CDR3: TGCGCCAGCACGAGTTTGGAGGGAGAAGAAAAACTGTTTTTT.

The chain has TRBV5-6 and TRBJ1-2; 9 bases match TRBD1. The CDR3 length is 13 residues. J lost 2 bases, V lost 4 bases, and 0 bases had no gene match. The germline V gene encodes CDR1 SGHDT and CDR2 YYEEEE. The CDR3 DNA reads TGTGCCAGCAGCACAGGGGGCAACTATGGCTACACCTTC. It codes for CASSTGGNYGYTF.

This clone was counted between two and nine times. The J gene is TRBJ2-7, the V gene TRBV5-4; tentative D call: TRBD2 (5 bases). This CDR3 comprises 13 residues. Trimming removed 4 bases at V and 6 bases at J, with 14 bases between. Germline assignment: CDR1 SGHNT and CDR2 YYREEE (reference sequence). DNA of the CDR3: TGTGCCAGCAGCACCGATACTAGAGGCGAGCAGTACTTC. Translated, it gives CASSTDTRGEQYF.

The chain combines TRBV20-1 with TRBJ2-3, with 9 nucleotides matching TRBD1. This CDR3 has 16 amino acids. V shed 3 bases, J shed 2 bases, and the junction held 9 bases outside the gene matches. The germline CDR1 and CDR2 sequences are DFQATT and SNEGSKA (reference sequence). Here the CDR3 DNA reads TGCAGTGCTAGTGCGTTGGACAGGGGTTTCACAGATACGCAGTATTTT. Amino acids: CSASALDRGFTDTQYF.

V usage is TRBV27 and J usage is TRBJ1-1; possible D gene TRBD1, 6 bases. Germline CDR1 is MNHEY and CDR2 is SMNVEV (reference sequence). The CDR3 is made up of 14 amino acids. Deletions cut 4 bases from V and 2 bases from J, with 11 bases between. CDR3 sequence reads: CASSSWGGNTEAFF. The DNA for the CDR3 is TGTGCCAGCAGTTCTTGGGGGGGCAACACTGAAGCTTTCTTT.

The CDR3 sequence: CASSLGANYGYTF. The CDR3 bases are TGTGCCAGCAGTTTGGGAGCCAACTATGGCTACACCTTC. The chain employs TRBV27 and TRBJ1-2; D is ambiguous. This CDR3 spans 13 amino acids. V was shortened by 3 bases and J by 2 bases, with 7 bases between the two germline ends. Germline V gene data show CDR1 as MNHEY and CDR2 as SMNVEV (reference sequence).

The J gene is TRBJ2-2, the V gene TRBV24-1, with 9 bases matching TRBD1. The CDR3 consists of 16 residues. CDR1 KGHDR and CDR2 SFDVKD come from the germline V gene. V was clipped by 3 bases and J by 4 bases; unmatched bases: 5. DNA of the CDR3: TGTGCCACCAGTGATGCAGGACAGGGGAGCACCGGGGAGCTGTTTTTT. Protein product: CATSDAGQGSTGELFF.

This clone was observed a few times. The chain combines TRBV4-3 with TRBJ2-3; 9 bases agree with TRBD1. V trimming: 1 base; J trimming: 4 bases; junction bases outside the gene matches: 3. CDR3 length: 15 amino acids. The germline gives CDR1 LGHNA, CDR2 YSLEER. The CDR3 sequence: CASSQGDRVADTQYF. The CDR3, as DNA: TGCGCCAGCAGCCAAGGGGACAGGGTAGCAGATACGCAGTATTTT.

This clone appeared a few times. The rearrangement joins TRBV15 to TRBJ2-2; D call uncertain. Trimming cost V 1 base and J 7 bases, with 16 bases left between them. This CDR3 has 16 residues. Germline V lookup: CDR1 LNHNV, CDR2 YYDKDF (reference sequence). The CDR3 sequence: CATSRGRGLLLGELFF. CDR3 nucleotides: TGTGCCACCAGCAGAGGCCGAGGCCTACTGCTCGGGGAGCTGTTTTTT.

The chain joins TRBV10-3 to TRBJ2-7, with D perhaps TRBD2 (6 bases). Germline V gene data show CDR1 as ENHRY and CDR2 as SYGVKD. The V end was cut by 4 bases, the J end by 7 bases, with 14 bases between. CDR3 size: 13 residues. This CDR3 is CAISGVGAGEQYF. The CDR3 DNA is TGTGCCATCAGTGGGGTAGGGGCGGGGGAGCAGTACTTC.